The 22 T cell receptor beta chains in this list originate from one sample, sequenced in a study of OX40 agonist ivuxolimab in advanced cancers. Using immunoSEQ multiplex PCR, the repertoire was profiled, and TCRdb retains in-frame clones only, with some absent. The sample lists about 83,000 clones; less than 95% were seen once. The specimen comprised CD4+ or CD8+ T cells sorted from blood, sampled in a trial of the OX40 agonist ivuxolimab. The receptor set was obtained from an adult with an advanced solid tumor such as melanoma, head and neck, liver or kidney cancer.

The rearrangement joins TRBV28 to TRBJ2-5; D possibly corresponds to TRBD1 (6 bases). The CDR3 extends over 15 amino acids. V lost 2 bases to trimming and J lost 7 bases, with 17 bases between them. In germline, CDR1 is MDHEN, CDR2 SYDVKM. The CDR3 spells CASSLITGWGMTQYF. The CDR3 region has the DNA TGTGCCAGCAGTTTAATTACAGGGTGGGGTATGACCCAGTACTTC.

In its sample, this clone was seen once. The V gene is TRBV13, the J gene TRBJ2-1, with D unresolved. The germline V gene encodes CDR1 PRHDT and CDR2 FYEKMQ (reference sequence). Trimming shortened V by 5 bases and J by 4 bases, and 3 bases separated the two germline ends. The CDR3 is made up of 11 amino acids. DNA of the CDR3: TGTGCCAGCAGCGAGTACAATGAGCAGTTCTTC. It is translated as CASSEYNEQFF.

The gene calls are TRBV25-1 and TRBJ1-1; the D gene is possibly TRBD1 (5 bases). Germline-derived CDR1 and CDR2 are MGHDK and SYGVNS. The V and J ends lost 1 base and 10 bases respectively, with 16 bases between them. This CDR3 is 14 amino acids long. The CDR3 is CASSESGTPFGAFF. Here the CDR3 DNA reads TGTGCCAGCAGTGAATCGGGGACCCCATTTGGAGCTTTCTTT.

The chain uses TRBV4-3 and TRBJ1-2; D may be TRBD1 (6 bases). CDR3 length equals 15 residues. The germline V gene encodes CDR1 LGHNA and CDR2 YSLEER. Trimming stripped 0 bases from V and 4 bases from J, with 12 bases between. CDR3 in DNA: TGCGCCAGCAGCCAAGATGGGGGCACGGGCTATGGCTACACCTTC. This codes for CASSQDGGTGYGYTF.

The chain links TRBV7-2 to TRBJ1-5; tentatively, D is TRBD1 (5 bases). This CDR3 has 16 amino acids. Germline CDR1 reads SGHTA; CDR2 reads FQGNSA. The V end was cut by 5 bases, the J end by 0 bases, with 14 bases between. DNA for the CDR3: TGTGCCAGCAGCAAAACGTCAGGGTTTAGCAATCAGCCCCAGCATTTT. It encodes CASSKTSGFSNQPQHF.

This chain links TRBV11-2 with TRBJ2-5; 10 bases match TRBD2. V was pared by 5 bases and J by 5 bases, with 11 bases of the junction left unmatched. Germline-derived CDR1 and CDR2 are SGHAT and FQNNGV. CDR3 length: 16 residues. The CDR3 nucleotides read TGTGCCAGCAGCCCAAGTAGCGGGGGGCTCGGGGAGACCCAGTACTTC. It encodes CASSPSSGGLGETQYF.

The chain employs TRBV6-1 and TRBJ1-1; 10 bases line up with TRBD1. In germline, CDR1 is MNHNS, CDR2 SASEGT. The CDR3 consists of 17 residues. Trimming removed 4 bases from V and 2 bases from J; junction bases left unmatched: 10. The CDR3 sequence: CASSGDRGREYNTEAFF. CDR3 in DNA: TGTGCCAGCAGTGGGGACAGGGGAAGAGAATATAACACTGAAGCTTTCTTT.

To note about this clone: The same CDR3 also results from other DNA sequences found in this sample. This chain uses TRBV30 with TRBJ1-1; D is unresolved. This CDR3 comprises 14 residues. V was clipped by 0 bases and J by 3 bases, with 11 bases between them. Germline assignment: CDR1 GTSNPN and CDR2 SVGIG (reference sequence). The CDR3 coding sequence is TGTGCCTGGAGTGTATGGGTGGCGGACACTGAAGCTTTCTTT. This encodes CAWSVWVADTEAFF.

The CDR3: CASSLGLAGGTDTQYF. For the CDR3, the DNA is TGTGCCAGCAGCCTCGGACTAGCGGGGGGCACAGATACGCAGTATTTT. The genes are TRBV5-6 and TRBJ2-3; 13 bases agree with TRBD2. CDR1 and CDR2 from the germline V gene are SGHDT and YYEEEE. This CDR3 spans 16 amino acids. V shed 4 bases and J 1 base; nucleotides not matched to a gene: 3.

The chain carries TRBV6-1 and TRBJ1-5; 7 bases agree with TRBD1. Germline CDR1 reads MNHNS; CDR2 reads SASEGT. J lost 6 bases, V lost 11 bases, and 13 bases had no gene match. CDR3 length equals 14 residues. The CDR3 DNA follows: TGTGCCTGTTCGACCGCAGGGGGTCGTCAGCCCCAGCATTTT. This encodes CACSTAGGRQPQHF.

CDR3 amino acids: CASSLGNSPLHF. CDR3 sequence (DNA): TGTGCCAGCAGTTTGGGGAATTCACCCCTCCACTTT. This rearrangement joins TRBV27 to TRBJ1-6, with D unclear. V was clipped by 3 bases and J by 7 bases, with 4 bases between them. The CDR3 totals 12 residues. In germline, CDR1 is MNHEY, CDR2 SMNVEV (reference sequence).

The count of this clone is one. J is TRBJ1-2 and V is TRBV30; TRBD1 matches at 7 bases. The CDR3 covers 13 residues. Trimming at V came to 2 bases and at J to 3 bases, leaving 3 bases not matched to a gene. Germline values: CDR1 GTSNPN, CDR2 SVGIG (reference sequence). The chain's CDR3 is CAWSYDRDYGYTF. The CDR3 nucleotides read TGTGCCTGGAGTTATGACAGGGACTATGGCTACACCTTC.

The V call is TRBV13, the J call TRBJ2-1; D remains unclear. The ends were cut back, 2 bases at V and 0 bases at J, with 5 bases in the middle. The CDR3 covers 14 residues. Germline CDR1 PRHDT, CDR2 FYEKMQ (reference sequence). The chain's CDR3 is CASSLRLSYNEQFF. DNA for the CDR3: TGTGCCAGCAGCTTAAGACTCTCCTACAATGAGCAGTTCTTC.

The chain carries TRBV4-3 and TRBJ1-2; TRBD1 matches at 10 bases. Per germline, CDR1 LGHNA and CDR2 YSLEER. Losses at the gene ends were 2 bases for V and 7 bases for J; bases not matched to a gene: 7. This CDR3 is 15 amino acids long. The CDR3 loop reads CASSQPGTGVRGYTF. The CDR3 DNA reads as TGCGCCAGCAGCCAACCCGGGACAGGGGTTCGTGGCTACACCTTC.

V is TRBV19 and J is TRBJ2-6; D is unresolved. Germline values: CDR1 LNHDA, CDR2 SQIVND (reference sequence). The CDR3 contains 15 residues. V lost 2 bases, J lost 2 bases, and 7 bases lay in between. CDR3 sequence: CASSIILAGANVLTF. CDR3 DNA sequence: TGTGCCAGTAGTATAATTTTAGCTGGGGCCAACGTCCTGACTTTC.

The gene calls are TRBV19 and TRBJ1-5; TRBD1 matches 7 bases. Germline assignment: CDR1 LNHDA and CDR2 SQIVND (reference sequence). The CDR3 covers 15 residues. Losses at the gene ends were 5 bases for V and 0 bases for J; bases not matched to a gene: 4. For the CDR3, the DNA is TGTGCCAGTAGTTTCTGGGACAGTAGCAATCAGCCCCAGCATTTT. As protein: CASSFWDSSNQPQHF.

This chain connects TRBV5-6 to TRBJ2-2; 8 bases fit TRBD2. Germline CDR1 and CDR2: SGHDT and YYEEEE. V trimming: 0 bases; J trimming: 3 bases; junction bases outside the gene matches: 4. The CDR3 is 16 residues long. The CDR3 nucleotides read TGTGCCAGCAGCTTGGTTCTAGCGGGCGACACCGGGGAGCTGTTTTTT. The encoded protein is CASSLVLAGDTGELFF.

The rearrangement joins TRBV27 to TRBJ1-2; TRBD1 is a possible D gene (5 bases). The CDR3 contains 15 residues. Germline V CDR1 and CDR2: MNHEY, SMNVEV (reference sequence). Trimming took 11 bases from V and 2 from J, leaving 21 bases between them. CDR3 protein: CASREMSGSNYGYTF. The CDR3 region has the DNA TGTGCCTCCCGAGAGATGTCAGGGTCCAACTATGGCTACACCTTC.

The gene calls are TRBV13 and TRBJ2-3, with 7 nucleotides matching TRBD2. Trimming removed 5 bases from V and 1 base from J; junction bases left unmatched: 3. Germline V CDR1 and CDR2: PRHDT, FYEKMQ (reference sequence). The CDR3 totals 14 residues. CDR3 loop: CASSLSGGTDTQYF. The CDR3 DNA reads as TGTGCCAGCAGCCTCAGCGGGGGCACAGATACGCAGTATTTT.

With regard to this clone: One junction end does not reproduce the germline sequence, and a read error may be involved. The chain is built from TRBV7-7 and TRBJ2-1; 13 nucleotides align to TRBD2. Per the germline V gene, CDR1 is SSHAT and CDR2 is FNYEAQ (reference sequence). The CDR3 runs 16 residues. The CDR3 loop is CASSLGLAGSPNEQFF. The CDR3 DNA reads TGTGCTAGCAGCTTGGGACTAGCGGGATCCCCCAATGAGCAGTTCTTC.

This chain uses TRBV18 with TRBJ1-2; D ambiguous. The CDR3 totals 15 residues. Germline V gene data show CDR1 as KGHSH and CDR2 as LQKENI. Trimming removed 0 bases from V and 5 bases from J, with 13 bases in between. In nucleotides, the CDR3 is TGTGCCAGCTCACCACCCGGGGTCCCACTTTATGGCTACACCTTC. Protein sequence: CASSPPGVPLYGYTF.

This clone was picked up a small number of times. V gene TRBV4-2 combines with J gene TRBJ1-2, with D possibly being TRBD1 (6 bases). The CDR3 extends over 13 amino acids. Germline V gene data show CDR1 as LGHNA and CDR2 as YNFKEQ. V gave up 3 bases and J gave up 8 bases, with 13 bases separating them. The CDR3, as DNA: TGTGCCAGCAGCCATGCAGACAGGCCGGGCTACACCTTC. This sequence encodes CASSHADRPGYTF.